The clone carrying this T cell receptor (beta chain) was picked up a small number of times. The antigen is not known. This record belongs to a study of OX40 agonist ivuxolimab in advanced cancers. Study-wide context: Antecedent anti-PD-1, anti-PD-L1 or anti-CTLA-4 therapy was permissible, with about 40% having received some. Three patients had partial responses: one hepatocellular carcinoma, two cutaneous melanoma. The study's findings and limits: Near-lowest levels of clonal expansion characterized partial responders at 0.1-3.0 mg/kg.

Prior autoimmune disease or systemic immunosuppression barred patients. The repertoire was sequenced with immunoSEQ multiplex PCR; TCRdb's copy has only in-frame clones and lacks some. The sample gives around 50,000 clones, around 77% of which show up once; about 3% is in the top ten. The CDR3 totals 14 residues. The V end lost 2 bases, the J end lost 5 bases, and 12 bases lay between the germline ends. Germline CDR1 reads SGHAT; CDR2 reads FQNNGV. Sequenced material: CD4+ or CD8+ T cells sorted from blood, taken in a trial of the OX40 agonist ivuxolimab. The sequence came from an adult with an advanced solid tumor such as melanoma, head and neck, liver or kidney cancer. The V and J genes are TRBV11-2 and TRBJ2-5; a weak D match, TRBD2 (5 bases). The CDR3 nucleotides read TGTGCCAGCAGCTTATCCGCCGGCGGGGAGACCCAGTACTTC. Translation: CASSLSAGGETQYF.